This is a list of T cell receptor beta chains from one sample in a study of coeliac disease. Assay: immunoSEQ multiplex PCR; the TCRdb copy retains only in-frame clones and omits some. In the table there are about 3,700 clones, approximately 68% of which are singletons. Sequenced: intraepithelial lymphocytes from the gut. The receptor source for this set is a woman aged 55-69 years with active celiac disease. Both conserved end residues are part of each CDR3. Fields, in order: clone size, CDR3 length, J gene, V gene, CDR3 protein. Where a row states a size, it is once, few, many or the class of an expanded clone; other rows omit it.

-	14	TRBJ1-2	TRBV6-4	CASRHRGAYYGYTF
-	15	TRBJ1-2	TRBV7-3	CASSRLGQPNYGYTF
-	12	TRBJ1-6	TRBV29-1	CSARQGNSPLHF
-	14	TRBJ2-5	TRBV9	CASSVDAPGLELDF
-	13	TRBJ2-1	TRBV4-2	CASSQDVPNEQFF
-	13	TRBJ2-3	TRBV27	CASSLIAGAPQYF
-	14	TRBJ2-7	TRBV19	CASSSRDTTYEQYF
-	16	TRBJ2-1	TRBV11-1	CASSVLTSGAYNEQFF
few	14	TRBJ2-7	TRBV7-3	CASSFSGGNYEQYF
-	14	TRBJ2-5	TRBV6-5	CASSSGLAQETQYF
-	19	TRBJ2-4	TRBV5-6	CASSWAPGMGMLAKNIQYF
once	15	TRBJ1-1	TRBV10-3	CAISESRVGSTEAFF
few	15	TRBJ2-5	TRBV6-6	CASSYSLSGQETQYF
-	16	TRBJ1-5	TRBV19	CASSSPDRGSNQPQHF
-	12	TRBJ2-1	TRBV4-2	CASSQDWLEQFF
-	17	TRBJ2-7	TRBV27	CASSFGQGGTGTYEQYF
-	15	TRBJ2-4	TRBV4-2	CASSQARTGKNIQYF
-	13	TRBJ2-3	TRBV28	CASSFSGGDTQYF
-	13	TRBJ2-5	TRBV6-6	CASSYDTSGTQYF
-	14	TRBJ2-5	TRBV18	CASSRQGAGETQYF
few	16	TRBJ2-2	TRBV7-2	CASSPASGYYTGELFF
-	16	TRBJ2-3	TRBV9	CASSVADRGQTDTQYF
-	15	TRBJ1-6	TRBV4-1	CASSRYTGNNSPLHF
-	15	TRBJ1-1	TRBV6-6	CASSPWTGPNTEAFF
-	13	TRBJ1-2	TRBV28	CAISGRGAYGYTF
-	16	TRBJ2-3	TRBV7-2	CASSLAGGTSTDTQYF
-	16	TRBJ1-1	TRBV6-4	CASSPRGTDGHTEAFF
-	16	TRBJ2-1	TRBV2	CASTLTVLAGYNEQFF
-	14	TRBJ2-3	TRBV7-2	CASSFGLAPDTQYF
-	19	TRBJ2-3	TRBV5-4	CASSRGGTSGAQLTDTQYF
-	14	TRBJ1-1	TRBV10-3	CAISVGQVNTEAFF
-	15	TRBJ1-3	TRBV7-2	CASSESRGAGNTIYF